This record looks at one T cell receptor beta chain sequence and its context. Source study methods: Estimation of nucleated cell counts was performed using reference gene primer amplification. The method was immunoSEQ multiplex PCR; TCRdb's version includes in-frame clones alone and lacks a portion of them. V and J calls and clone size are those listed in that table; D and trimming were worked out from the DNA. The sample contains about 210,000 clones, around 85% of which appear only once. Patients of the Seattle cohort, enrolled during active infection, were followed longitudinally. Germline lookup yields CDR1 SGHAT and CDR2 FQNNGV. The V gene lost 4 bases and the J gene lost 0 bases, with 18 bases spanning the gap. The CDR3 is made up of 18 amino acids. This record belongs to a study of blood T cell repertoires in COVID-19. About the research overall: The United States, Italy and Spain supplied acute and convalescent COVID-19 samples. The analysed material was cDNA or gDNA that came from T cells, B-cell-depleted T cells, or PBMCs.

The sequence was collected from a man in his fifties or sixties with COVID-19, enrolled during active disease. The sequenced sample consisted of peripheral blood. This chain connects TRBV11-2 to TRBJ2-2; possibly TRBD1 for D (5 bases). CDR3 nucleotides: TGTGCCAGCAGCTCCTCCTACTGGACACGCCCGAACACCGGGGAGCTGTTTTTT. This sequence encodes CASSSSYWTRPNTGELFF. Based on the CDR3 plus reference TRBV11-2 and TRBJ2-2, the full variable domain is EAGVAQSPRYKIIEKRQSVAFWCNPISGHATLYWYQQILGQGPKLLIQFQNNGVVDDSQLPKDRFSAERLKGVDSTLKIQPAKLEDSAVYLCASSSSYWTRPNTGELFFGEGSRLTVL.